This is a list of T cell receptor beta chains from one sample in a study of shared clonotypes between healthy human individuals. Sequencing used immunoSEQ multiplex PCR; TCRdb keeps in-frame clones, though not all of them. The sample holds about 2 million clones; roughly 95% are singletons and the top ten take approximately 1%. The sample taken for sequencing was naive CD8+ T cells sorted from blood. The receptor set was obtained from a man aged 18 to 30 in good health. Each CDR3 is given with its conserved first and last residue. The D gene is left open where the match is weak. Some rows have no size entry. The others give once, few or many, or a class for an expanded clone.

TRBV5-6	TRBJ2-1	TRBD1	.	TGTGCCAGCAGCCAGGAGACAGGGGCTTACAATGAGCAGTTCTTC	CASSQETGAYNEQFF
TRBV5-6	TRBJ1-2	TRBD1	.	TGTGCCAGCAGCTTGGGAGGGGGCGATGGCTACACCTTC	CASSLGGGDGYTF
TRBV4-1	TRBJ2-7	TRBD2	.	TGCGCCAGCAGCCAAGAAGGAGTTAGCGGGAGTTGGCAGTACTTC	CASSQEGVSGSWQYF
TRBV5-5	TRBJ2-7	TRBD1	.	TGTGCCAGCAGCTCCTACGGACAGGGTGACGAGCAGTACTTC	CASSSYGQGDEQYF
TRBV28	TRBJ2-5	.	.	TGTGCCAGCAGTTTAGATGTGGCAGATTACCTCCAAGAGACCCAGTACTTC	CASSLDVADYLQETQYF
TRBV7-9	TRBJ2-5	.	.	TGTGCCAGCAGCTTAGTGCTGCAAGAGACCCAGTACTTC	CASSLVLQETQYF
TRBV2	TRBJ2-1	TRBD1	once	TGTGCCAGCAGCCGCGGGACAGGGGACTACAATGAGCAGTTCTTC	CASSRGTGDYNEQFF
TRBV27	TRBJ2-3	.	.	TGTGCCAGCAGCCCCCAGGGGTTCGTGACAGATACGCAGTATTTT	CASSPQGFVTDTQYF
TRBV12-5	TRBJ2-7	.	.	TGTGCTAGTGGTTCTCCCCTCTACGAGCAGTACTTC	CASGSPLYEQYF
TRBV9	TRBJ2-1	.	.	TGTGCCAGCAGCCTTGGGGGAGGCAATGAGCAGTTCTTC	CASSLGGGNEQFF
TRBV6-5	TRBJ2-1	.	.	TGTGCCAGCAGTTACGGTCTAGGGGGTAATGAGCAGTTCTTC	CASSYGLGGNEQFF
TRBV25-1	TRBJ1-2	TRBD1	.	TGTGCCAGCAGTGAATTGGGACAGGGAGCCTATGGCTACACCTTC	CASSELGQGAYGYTF